The sequence of this T cell receptor beta chain was determined in a study of chemoradiotherapy in HPV16-positive cancers. Study as a whole: Candidate HPV-specific clones and shared TCR motifs came from a couple of HPV16-positive patients.

Repertoires were sampled repeatedly during chemoradiotherapy. The CDR3 runs 13 residues. Germline V gene sequence: CDR1 MNHEY, CDR2 SMNVEV (reference sequence). V was cut by 6 bases and J by 3 bases, with 12 bases left in between. As concerns this clone: Antigen: not known.

Measured with immunoSEQ multiplex PCR; TCRdb has only the in-frame clones, and not every one. Here the sample spans fewer than 1,500 clones, roughly 82% being singletons. Study-wide findings and caveats: Candidate HPV-specific clones and E7-related TCR motifs grew in tumor during treatment. Functional assays defining HPV-specific T cells used only a couple of HPV16-positive patients.

The gene calls are TRBV27 and TRBJ2-7; TRBD2 is a possible D gene (5 bases). The source was tumor tissue, collected from a patient who underwent chemoradiotherapy. The receptor's source is a human donor with HPV-associated anogenital cancer. The CDR3 loop reads CASRFLGGYEQYF. The CDR3 DNA follows: TGTGCCAGCAGATTTCTTGGAGGCTACGAGCAGTACTTC.